What follows are 2 T cell receptor beta chains derived from one specimen sequenced in a study of human T cells and chemical hapten exposure. TCRdb ran MiXCR on the RACE reads and lists one entry per CDR3 protein. The sample lists approximately 59,000 distinct CDR3 sequences, about 6.5% occurring once. This sample's time point: healthy volunteer bleed at 6 weeks. The authors' total RNA extraction used unfractionated whole blood. Sequencing was carried out using whole blood. The receptor source for this set is a female donor in good health. Some clones in this sample may be carry-over from other donors' samples.

This sequence joins TRBV28 and TRBJ2-3; D is tentatively TRBD1 or TRBD2 (7 bases each). The germline CDR1 and CDR2 sequences are MDHEN and SYDVKM. V shed 6 bases and J shed 4 bases, with 20 bases lying between them. This CDR3 has 16 residues. CDR3 region: CASSLLAEQGADTQYF. In DNA, the CDR3 is TGTGCCAGCAGCCTCCTAGCGGAGCAGGGGGCAGATACGCAGTATTTT. Complete variable domain (other parts from reference TRBV28 and TRBJ2-3): DVKVTQSSRYLVKRTGEKVFLECVQDMDHENMFWYRQDPGLGLRLIYFSYDVKMKEKGDIPEGYSVSREKKERFSLILESASTNQTSMYLCASSLLAEQGADTQYFGPGTRLTVL.

This clonotype has ten or more counts. The chain uses TRBV11-1 and TRBJ1-6; tentative D call: TRBD1 (5 bases). Germline lookup yields CDR1 SGHAT and CDR2 FQDESV (reference sequence). The CDR3 is 14 residues long. The ends were cut back, 3 bases at V and 6 bases at J, with 9 bases in the middle. In DNA form, the CDR3 reads TGTGCCAGCAGCTTCCAGGGAAGTAATTCACCCCTCCACTTT. Protein: CASSFQGSNSPLHF.